The text below deals with one T cell receptor (beta chain). This entry is derived from a study of brain metastases from non-small cell lung cancer. The data were produced by immunoSEQ multiplex PCR, yet TCRdb's version contains in-frame clones alone and is incomplete. The repertoire has 4,700 or so clones, 80% to 90% of them found once; the top ten carry 4.5% to 7.5%. CDR3 size: 18 residues. The V segment lost 4 bases and the J segment 3 bases; nucleotides outside the gene matches: 16. Germline V gene sequence: CDR1 MNHEY, CDR2 SMNVEV (reference sequence). Sequences were obtained from tumor-adjacent normal tissue. This TCR was recovered from a donor at least 40 years old with non-small cell lung cancer. The chain has TRBV27 and TRBJ1-1; the match to TRBD1 covers 8 bases. The CDR3 reads CASSSPGQGRYGDTEAFF. DNA for the CDR3: TGTGCCAGCAGTTCTCCCGGACAGGGTCGTTATGGGGACACTGAAGCTTTCTTT.